This record looks at one T cell receptor beta chain sequence and its context. What it binds is unknown. The data stem from a study of T cell responses to AZD1222 COVID-19 vaccine. Notes on the study in general: Spike-specific TCR breadth and depth went up after people got two AZD1222 doses. Baseline testing showed seropositivity in only six AZD1222 recipients. A mostly white British donor set with more females was recruited, and clonal diversity was possibly underestimated.

The assay was immunoSEQ multiplex PCR, and TCRdb's table has in-frame clones only and misses some. The table includes roughly 200,000 clones, more than 85% detected once. This TCR derives from an adult in good health. This specimen was peripheral blood, taken on day 0 of MenACWY control vaccination.

The CDR3 region is CASSQGRQNYGYTF. For the CDR3, the DNA is TGTGCCAGCAGCCAAGGTCGGCAGAACTATGGCTACACCTTC. The rearrangement links TRBV3-1 (or the pseudogene TRBV3-2) to TRBJ1-2; D gene ambiguous. From germline, CDR1 is LGHDT and CDR2 YNNKEL (reference sequence). V was pared by 1 base and J by 2 bases, with 8 bases between. The CDR3 spans 14 residues.